This TCR beta chain was observed in a study of blood T cell repertoires in COVID-19. TCRdb's copy holds only in-frame clones and misses some; the assay was immunoSEQ multiplex PCR. This sample yields hundreds of thousands of clones, of which 90% are seen a single time; 1.2% belongs to the top ten. This CDR3 is 11 amino acids long. V was shortened by 4 bases and J by 7 bases, with 7 bases between the two germline ends. In germline, CDR1 is SNHLY, CDR2 FYNNEI. This chain connects TRBV2 to TRBJ1-1; the D is unclear. This sequence was found in a young man who had recovered from COVID-19. Sequenced material: PBMCs or T cells enriched from blood (not recorded which). The CDR3 spells CASSGAIEAFF. CDR3 nucleotide sequence: TGTGCCAGCAGTGGTGCGATTGAAGCTTTCTTT.